The next 22 T cell receptor beta chains were all read from a single sample in a study of molecular identifiers for immune sequencing clone quantification. Each CDR3 protein is one row after TCRdb ran MiXCR on the PCR reads. The data contain roughly 630,000 distinct CDR3 sequences, roughly 25% of them singletons. The sequenced material came from naive CD8+ T cells from blood, with Jurkat cell RNA spiked in. Regarding subset: FACS-sorted CD8+CD4-CCR7+CD45RA+ naive T cells. All receptors come from a human donor in good health. Some libraries in this study had Jurkat cell RNA spiked in.

This clonotype was seen at least ten times. The chain combines TRBV6-2 or TRBV6-3 with TRBJ2-7; D possibly uses TRBD1 or TRBD2 (5 bases each). From germline, CDR1 is MNHEY and CDR2 SVGEGT. The CDR3 is 12 residues long. Trimming cost V 8 bases and J 1 base, with 9 bases left between them. The CDR3 here is CASGTESYEQYF. CDR3 nucleotides: TGTGCCAGCGGGACGGAATCCTACGAGCAGTACTTC.

Details on this clonotype: The junction and the germline gene differ at one end; a read error may be behind it. The J gene is TRBJ1-4, the V gene TRBV7-3; no clear D. The CDR3 runs to 15 residues. Germline lookup yields CDR1 SGHTA and CDR2 FQGTGA. The CDR3, as DNA: TGTGCCGGCAGCTTAGCGATACAAAATCCGGAAAAACTGTTTTTT. This codes for CAGSLAIQNPEKLFF.

On this clonotype itself: A much larger clone differs by one base, so this may be a read error. The chain employs TRBV5-3 and TRBJ1-6, with TRBD1 identical over 8 bases. TRBV5-3 is reported as an ORF; its role is uncertain. The CDR3 length is 14 residues. The CDR3, as DNA: TGTGCCAGCAGCTTAGGACAGGGAGCTTCACGCCTCCACTTT. Encoded protein: CASSLGQGASRLHF.

This clonotype was detected many times. V is TRBV9 and J is TRBJ2-3; 7 bases line up with TRBD1. Looked up from germline, CDR1 is SGDLS and CDR2 is YYNGEE. With 4 bases clipped from V and 0 bases from J, the junction kept 5 bases outside the gene matches. This CDR3 contains 15 residues. The CDR3 nucleotides read TGTGCCAGCAGCTCGGGACAGTTAAGCACAGATACGCAGTATTTT. Protein product: CASSSGQLSTDTQYF.

This clonotype showed up many times. CDR3 DNA sequence: TGTGCCAGCAGCTTGGCAGGAAATAACTATGGCTACACCTTC. Its translation: CASSLAGNNYGYTF. The V gene is TRBV7-9, the J gene TRBJ1-2; D gene ambiguous. CDR1 is SEHNR and CDR2 is FQNEAQ in the germline V gene (reference sequence). V lost 3 bases and J 1 base, leaving 9 bases between the germline ends. The CDR3 spans 14 residues.

This clonotype was counted ten times or more. The rearrangement uses TRBV20-1 and TRBJ2-7, with 7 bases that match TRBD2. Germline assignment: CDR1 DFQATT and CDR2 SNEGSKA (reference sequence). The trim removed 0 bases at V and 4 bases at J, leaving 3 bases unmatched. The CDR3 runs 13 residues. The CDR3 DNA is TGCAGTGCTAGAGAGGGCGGGAGTTACGAGCAGTACTTC. It encodes CSAREGGSYEQYF.

The V gene is TRBV20-1, the J gene TRBJ2-7, with D perhaps matching TRBD1 (5 bases). Per germline, CDR1 DFQATT and CDR2 SNEGSKA (reference sequence). Trimming removed 0 bases at V and 0 bases at J, with 12 bases between. CDR3 length: 15 residues. CDR3 in DNA: TGCAGTGCTAGAGATTTTGCGGACAACTCCTACGAGCAGTACTTC. Translation: CSARDFADNSYEQYF.

This rearrangement joins TRBV19 to TRBJ2-3; D is perhaps TRBD2 (5 bases). Germline lookup yields CDR1 LNHDA and CDR2 SQIVND (reference sequence). Trimming took off 0 bases at V and 2 bases at J, with 12 bases between the two ends. CDR3 length: 16 residues. The CDR3 loop reads CASSIDHAGITDTQYF. CDR3 nucleotides: TGTGCCAGTAGTATAGATCATGCCGGGATCACAGATACGCAGTATTTT.

There are a few counts of this clonotype. The CDR3 loop reads CASSIGGLNPFF. CDR3 DNA sequence: TGTGCCAGTAGTATAGGTGGGCTGAATCCGTTCTTC. The gene calls are TRBV19 and TRBJ2-1, with D hard to call. V dropped 1 base and J dropped 15 bases, with 13 bases sitting between them. Germline values: CDR1 LNHDA, CDR2 SQIVND (reference sequence). The CDR3 sequence is 12 residues long.

The chain joins TRBV19 to TRBJ2-7, with 7 bases aligning to TRBD2. Trimming took 3 bases from V and 3 from J; bases not matched to a gene: 8. CDR3 length: 15 amino acids. Germline V CDR1 and CDR2: LNHDA, SQIVND (reference sequence). CDR3 loop: CASSISASGGYEQYF. The CDR3 DNA reads as TGTGCCAGTAGTATCTCGGCTAGCGGAGGCTACGAGCAGTACTTC.

In its sample, this clonotype was seen once. One junction end does not reproduce the germline sequence, and a read error may be involved. The genes are TRBV6-5 and TRBJ2-2; D not resolved. This CDR3 region has 15 residues. Germline CDR1 MNHEY, CDR2 SVGAGI. The DNA of the CDR3 is TGTGTCAGCAGTTACAACAAAGGCAGTAACGGGGAGCTGTTTTTT. This codes for CVSSYNKGSNGELFF.

This clonotype was seen a few times. The rearrangement uses TRBV15 and TRBJ1-5; a weak D match, TRBD1 (6 bases). V dropped 4 bases and J dropped 0 bases, with 13 bases sitting between them. The CDR3 has 16 amino acids. Germline CDR1 is LNHNV and CDR2 is YYDKDF (reference sequence). Here the CDR3 DNA reads TGTGCCACCAGCAAGGGGGGACGTTATAGCAATCAGCCCCAGCATTTT. Its protein product is CATSKGGRYSNQPQHF.

This chain connects TRBV9 to TRBJ2-1; D possibly corresponds to TRBD1 (6 bases). V lost 2 bases, J lost 3 bases, and 12 bases lay in between. The CDR3 covers 15 residues. CDR1 is SGDLS, CDR2 YYNGEE, per germline. In DNA form, the CDR3 reads TGTGCCAGCAGCGTGGTGGACAGTTACTACAATGAGCAGTTCTTC. The encoded protein is CASSVVDSYYNEQFF.

This chain links TRBV6-6 with TRBJ1-4; 9 positions match TRBD1. Losses at the gene ends were 7 bases for V and 1 base for J; bases not matched to a gene: 7. Per the germline V gene, CDR1 is MNHNY and CDR2 is SVGAGI (reference sequence). This CDR3 region has 16 residues. Here the CDR3 DNA reads TGTGCCAGCACCAGGACAGGGGTGAGAACTAATGAAAAACTGTTTTTT. Translating it yields CASTRTGVRTNEKLFF.

V is TRBV27 and J is TRBJ1-5, with D unresolved. V was clipped by 8 bases and J by 3 bases, with 11 bases between them. This CDR3 comprises 13 residues. CDR1 is MNHEY, CDR2 SMNVEV, per germline (reference sequence). CDR3 coding DNA: TGTGCCAGCGGTCCAGGCTACAATCAGCCCCAGCATTTT. Translating gives CASGPGYNQPQHF.

The chain links TRBV7-9 to TRBJ2-2; D is unclear. The ends were cut back, 8 bases at V and 1 base at J, with 11 bases in the middle. The germline V gene has CDR1 SEHNR and CDR2 FQNEAQ (reference sequence). This CDR3 region has 14 residues. Here the CDR3 reads CASDPQENTGELFF. The CDR3 nucleotides are TGTGCCAGCGACCCCCAAGAGAACACCGGGGAGCTGTTTTTT.

Regarding this clonotype: A much more abundant neighbour one base away suggests this may be a read error. V is TRBV6-2 or TRBV6-3 and J is TRBJ2-1; D perhaps matches TRBD2 (6 bases). The V gene's germline CDR1 is MNHEY and CDR2 SVGEGT. The length of the CDR3 is 16 residues. DNA for the CDR3: TGTGCCAGCAGTGCCCGGGACTTTAGCTCCTACAATGAGCTGTTCTTC. Its protein product is CASSARDFSSYNELFF.

This clonotype has at least ten counts. This chain uses TRBV7-6 with TRBJ1-3; D is uncertain. From germline, CDR1 is SGHVS and CDR2 FNYEAQ. The CDR3 has 15 residues. The V end was cut by 0 bases, the J end by 9 bases, with 15 bases between. DNA for the CDR3: TGTGCCAGCAGCTTAGCAGAGGAGGATATGGTCACCATATATTTT. It codes for CASSLAEEDMVTIYF.

The chain employs TRBV21-1 and TRBJ2-4; the listed D gene, TRBD1, was not tested against the DNA. TRBV21-1 represents a pseudogene. This CDR3 is built from 17 residues. The chain's CDR3 is CASSMGDEVMAKSIQYF. In DNA form, the CDR3 reads TGTGCCAGCAGTATGGGGGACGAGGTAATGGCCAAAAGCATTCAGTACTTC.

This clonotype was seen ten or more times. CDR3 region: CASSQVQGSGQFF. CDR3 nucleotide sequence: TGTGCCAGCAGCCAAGTTCAGGGGTCTGGGCAGTTCTTC. V and J are TRBV4-2 and TRBJ2-1; D is possibly TRBD1 (6 bases). This CDR3 contains 13 residues. The germline V and J ends were trimmed by 1 base and 12 bases, with 13 bases remaining between them. Germline lookup yields CDR1 LGHNA and CDR2 YNFKEQ.

In its sample, this clonotype was seen many times. The chain carries TRBV6-2 or TRBV6-3 and TRBJ2-7; 7 bases agree with TRBD1. Trimming removed 2 bases from V and 6 bases from J; junction bases left unmatched: 7. This CDR3 is 14 amino acids long. The germline CDR1 and CDR2 sequences are MNHEY and SVGEGT. The CDR3 region has the DNA TGTGCCAGCAGTTACACGACAGGGATCGGCGAGCAGTACTTC. Encoded protein: CASSYTTGIGEQYF.

This clonotype was counted ten times or more. This chain links TRBV20-1 with TRBJ1-1; possible D gene TRBD1, 6 bases. CDR1 DFQATT and CDR2 SNEGSKA come from the germline V gene (reference sequence). V was clipped by 2 bases and J by 7 bases, with 14 bases between them. The CDR3 covers 13 residues. As DNA, the CDR3 is TGCAGTGCTAGAACGACAGGCTCGTTTGAAGCTTTCTTT. This gives the protein CSARTTGSFEAFF.